The entry below gives a single T cell receptor beta chain sequence along with its context. The method was immunoSEQ multiplex PCR; TCRdb's version includes in-frame clones alone and lacks a portion of them. This table has under 300,000 clones, around 84% appearing once. Germline V gives CDR1 SGHNT, CDR2 YENEEA. The CDR3 sequence is 15 residues long. With V trimmed by 5 bases and J by 8 bases, 12 bases remained unmatched. The source of the sample is a study of blood T cell repertoires in COVID-19. The chain uses TRBV11-3 and TRBJ2-4; 7 nucleotides align to TRBD1. The sequence derives from a young man who had recovered from COVID-19. Sequencing input: PBMCs or T cells enriched from blood (not recorded which). The CDR3 here is CASSRSGAGGDIQYF. CDR3 DNA: TGTGCCAGCAGCCGATCCGGGGCAGGGGGTGACATTCAGTACTTC.